The rows below give T cell receptor beta chains drawn from one sample of a study of T cell responses to AZD1222 COVID-19 vaccine. TCRdb's table, derived via immunoSEQ multiplex PCR, lists solely in-frame clones and lacks some. The data show about 140,000 clones, with 80% to 95% seen just once and 4% to 5.5% held by the top ten. The input for sequencing was peripheral blood, taken on day 0 of AZD1222 vaccination. All receptors derive from an adult in good health. The CDR3 runs from the conserved cysteine through the conserved F or W. Each record gives: V gene, D gene, clone size, J gene, CDR3 protein, CDR3 DNA. D genes are given only for firm matches. A clone size is listed for some rows: how often the clone was seen (once, few, many), or a class if it is expanded.

>TRBV15|NA|once|TRBJ1-1
CATSRDLVAAEAFF
TGTGCCACCAGCAGAGATTTAGTGGCGGCTGAAGCTTTCTTT
>TRBV27|NA|NA|TRBJ2-1
CASSGDGSSYNEQFF
TGTGCCAGCAGTGGGGACGGGAGCTCCTACAATGAGCAGTTCTTC
>TRBV12-2|NA|NA|TRBJ2-2
CASRYFTETGKGTGELFF
TGTGCAAGTCGCTACTTTACCGAGACAGGGAAGGGCACCGGGGAGCTGTTTTTT
>TRBV5-1|TRBD2|NA|TRBJ2-1
CASSNDGTSGYNEQFF
TGCGCCAGCAGCAATGACGGGACTAGCGGATACAATGAGCAGTTCTTC
>TRBV7-9|NA|NA|TRBJ1-3
CASSLVVGASNTIYF
TGTGCCAGCAGCTTAGTGGTTGGAGCGAGTAACACCATATATTTT
>TRBV6-1|TRBD1|NA|TRBJ1-5
CASSVTGGTGNQPQHF
TGTGCCAGCAGTGTGACAGGGGGCACTGGGAATCAGCCCCAGCATTTT
>TRBV18|TRBD1|NA|TRBJ1-1
CASSPPGQGTEAFF
TGTGCCAGCTCACCACCCGGACAGGGCACTGAAGCTTTCTTT
>TRBV28|TRBD1|NA|TRBJ1-2
CASSLIPGQGGLLYGYTF
TGTGCCAGCAGTTTAATCCCGGGACAGGGGGGCCTCCTATATGGCTACACCTTC
>TRBV28|TRBD2|NA|TRBJ2-7
CASYPGREHYEQYF
TGTGCCAGCTACCCCGGGCGGGAGCACTACGAGCAGTACTTC
>TRBV20-1|NA|NA|TRBJ1-5
CSARDRGAQHF
TGCAGTGCTAGAGACAGGGGAGCCCAGCATTTT
>TRBV25-1|NA|NA|TRBJ2-5
CASTPGGGETQYF
TGTGCCAGCACTCCAGGAGGGGGGGAGACCCAGTACTTC
>TRBV6-6|TRBD1|NA|TRBJ1-1
CASSHRGNTEAFF
TGTGCCAGCAGTCACAGGGGGAACACTGAAGCTTTCTTT
>TRBV24-1|NA|NA|TRBJ2-7
CATGQDSYEQYF
TGTGCCACCGGGCAGGACAGTTACGAGCAGTACTTC
>TRBV7-9|TRBD2|few|TRBJ2-1
CASSLDGGVGQTSYNEQFF
TGTGCCAGCAGCTTAGACGGGGGGGTAGGCCAAACCTCCTACAATGAGCAGTTCTTC
>TRBV4-1|NA|NA|TRBJ2-2
CASSPRQGGTGELFF
TGCGCCAGCAGCCCTCGACAGGGAGGCACCGGGGAGCTGTTTTTT
>TRBV6-5|NA|NA|TRBJ1-5
CASSYFPPRGNQPQHF
TGTGCCAGCAGTTACTTCCCCCCCCGGGGCAATCAGCCCCAGCATTTT
>TRBV6-5|NA|NA|TRBJ1-5
CASTRISNQPQHF
TGTGCCAGCACTCGCATTAGCAATCAGCCCCAGCATTTT
>TRBV28|NA|NA|TRBJ2-1
CASSLQGHEQFF
TGTGCCAGCAGTTTACAAGGACATGAGCAGTTCTTC
>TRBV6-1|NA|NA|TRBJ1-3
CASSDYPSPLSGNTIYF
TGTGCCAGCAGTGACTACCCCAGCCCCCTCTCTGGAAACACCATATATTTT
>TRBV28|TRBD2|few|TRBJ2-1
CASSGTSGGANEQFF
TGTGCCAGCAGCGGGACTAGCGGGGGGGCCAATGAGCAGTTCTTC
>TRBV6-5|TRBD1|NA|TRBJ1-4
CASSSGTGIEEKLFF
TGTGCCAGCAGTTCCGGGACAGGGATTGAGGAAAAACTGTTTTTT
>TRBV3-1/TRBV3-2|NA|once|TRBJ2-2
CASSHRTPMNTGELFF
TGTGCCAGCAGCCACCGGACACCGATGAACACCGGGGAGCTGTTTTTT
>TRBV18|TRBD1|NA|TRBJ2-2
CASSSDRGHTGELFF
TGTGCCAGCTCATCAGACAGGGGGCACACCGGGGAGCTGTTTTTT
>TRBV4-2|NA|NA|TRBJ1-6
CASSQDYRNSYNSPLHF
TGTGCCAGCAGCCAAGATTACAGGAACTCCTATAATTCACCCCTCCACTTT
>TRBV6-5|NA|NA|TRBJ1-6
CASSYSGQTNSPLHF
TGTGCCAGCAGTTACTCCGGACAGACAAATTCACCCCTCCACTTT
>TRBV6-1|NA|NA|TRBJ1-5
CASSESRQSNQPQHF
TGTGCCAGCAGTGAAAGTCGGCAGTCCAATCAGCCCCAGCATTTT
>TRBV28|NA|NA|TRBJ2-2
CASSPGQTNTGELFF
TGTGCCAGCAGCCCTGGGCAGACTAACACCGGGGAGCTGTTTTTT
>TRBV6-6|NA|NA|TRBJ1-1
CASKNPSLENTEAFF
TGTGCCAGCAAAAATCCCAGTCTCGAGAACACTGAAGCTTTCTTT
>TRBV7-2|NA|NA|TRBJ2-7
CASSSKDGIYEQYF
TGTGCCAGCAGCTCTAAGGACGGAATCTACGAGCAGTACTTC
>TRBV6-5|NA|few|TRBJ1-1
CASSWTKRVRTEAFF
TGTGCCAGCAGTTGGACTAAGAGGGTGAGGACTGAAGCTTTCTTT
>TRBV5-1|TRBD1|NA|TRBJ1-5
CASSPGQGADSNQPQHF
TGCGCCAGCAGCCCGGGACAGGGGGCCGATAGCAATCAGCCCCAGCATTTT
>TRBV2|NA|NA|TRBJ1-5
CASSPPRQLGDQPQHF
TGTGCCAGCAGTCCACCGCGCCAACTGGGGGATCAGCCCCAGCATTTT
>TRBV18|NA|NA|TRBJ1-4
CASSPLQGASTNEKLFF
TGTGCCAGCTCACCACTACAGGGCGCCTCAACTAATGAAAAACTGTTTTTT
>TRBV19|NA|NA|TRBJ2-6
CASSIFHRITSGANVLTF
TGTGCCAGTAGTATCTTCCACAGAATAACCTCTGGGGCCAACGTCCTGACTTTC
>TRBV2|NA|NA|TRBJ1-1
CASSEPSSIQGSNAEAFF
TGTGCCAGCAGTGAGCCCTCATCTATACAGGGAAGTAACGCTGAAGCTTTCTTT
>TRBV19|TRBD1|NA|TRBJ1-4
CASSAHQGAIANEKLFF
TGTGCCAGTAGTGCTCACCAGGGGGCTATTGCTAATGAAAAACTGTTTTTT
>TRBV4-1|NA|NA|TRBJ1-4
CASSPSPRTNEKLFF
TGCGCCAGCAGCCCCTCGCCCAGGACTAATGAAAAACTGTTTTTT
>TRBV2|NA|NA|TRBJ1-5
CASSPPGQPQHF
TGTGCCAGCAGCCCCCCAGGGCAGCCCCAGCATTTT